This is a list of T cell receptor beta chains from one sample in a study of identical twins. TCRdb re-analysed the 5' RACE reads in MiXCR, keeping a single row per CDR3 protein. The sample yields some 460,000 distinct CDR3 sequences, 13% to 15% seen once. In addition, the sample was reused for a study of yellow fever vaccine responses in identical twins.

The sequenced sample was CD4+ T cells sorted from blood. The receptors shown here come from a woman aged 18-30 years in good health. CDR3s include the opening cysteine and the closing phenylalanine or tryptophan. The D gene is left open where the match is weak. Size tells how often a clone was seen (once, few, many) or the class of an expanded clone, and some rows leave it out.

cdr3_length: 18
clone_size: NA
j_call: TRBJ2-2
v_call: TRBV3-1
d_call: TRBD2
cdr3_nt: TGTGCCAGCAGCCAAGGACTAGCGGGGGGGAAGAACACCGGGGAGCTGTTTTTT
cdr3_aa: CASSQGLAGGKNTGELFF

cdr3_length: 13
clone_size: NA
j_call: TRBJ2-2
v_call: TRBV2
d_call: NA
cdr3_nt: TGTGCCAGCAGTGAAACCGGGGTCGGGGAGCTGTTTTTT
cdr3_aa: CASSETGVGELFF

cdr3_length: 15
clone_size: NA
j_call: TRBJ2-7
v_call: TRBV28
d_call: NA
cdr3_nt: TGTGCCAGCAGTATCCCCGACACAAGCTCCTACGAGCAGTACTTC
cdr3_aa: CASSIPDTSSYEQYF

cdr3_length: 14
clone_size: few
j_call: TRBJ2-5
v_call: TRBV4-1
d_call: TRBD2
cdr3_nt: TGCGCCAGCAGCGCGACTAGCGCACAAGAGACCCAGTACTTC
cdr3_aa: CASSATSAQETQYF

cdr3_length: 15
clone_size: few
j_call: TRBJ2-1
v_call: TRBV7-3
d_call: NA
cdr3_nt: TGTGCCAGCAGGTTCACGGACCGGGGCTACAATGAGCAGTTCTTC
cdr3_aa: CASRFTDRGYNEQFF

cdr3_length: 13
clone_size: few
j_call: TRBJ1-6
v_call: TRBV28
d_call: NA
cdr3_nt: TGTGCCAGCAGTCTTTTAGGGGTTTCACCCCTCCACTTT
cdr3_aa: CASSLLGVSPLHF

cdr3_length: 17
clone_size: NA
j_call: TRBJ2-3
v_call: TRBV6-2/TRBV6-3
d_call: TRBD2
cdr3_nt: TGTGCCAGCAGCCTTAGACTAGCGGGGGGCCGCACAGATACGCAGTATTTT
cdr3_aa: CASSLRLAGGRTDTQYF

cdr3_length: 16
clone_size: NA
j_call: TRBJ1-1
v_call: TRBV7-9
d_call: TRBD1
cdr3_nt: TGTGCCAGCAGCTTATTAGTAGGGACAGCTAACACTGAAGCTTTCTTT
cdr3_aa: CASSLLVGTANTEAFF

cdr3_length: 13
clone_size: few
j_call: TRBJ2-6
v_call: TRBV29-1
d_call: NA
cdr3_nt: TGCAGCGTTGGTACAGTCGGGGCCAACGTCCTGACTTTC
cdr3_aa: CSVGTVGANVLTF

cdr3_length: 15
clone_size: NA
j_call: TRBJ2-1
v_call: TRBV20-1
d_call: NA
cdr3_nt: TGCAGTGCTAGAAACCCCGCGACTAGTGGCGATGAGCAGTTCTTC
cdr3_aa: CSARNPATSGDEQFF

cdr3_length: 12
clone_size: many
j_call: TRBJ1-5
v_call: TRBV12-3/TRBV12-4
d_call: NA
cdr3_nt: TGTGCCAGCAGTTTAGTCGGACAGCCCCAGCATTTT
cdr3_aa: CASSLVGQPQHF

cdr3_length: 14
clone_size: few
j_call: TRBJ2-3
v_call: TRBV9
d_call: NA
cdr3_nt: TGTGCCAGCAGCTCACAGGGATACGCAGATACGCAGTATTTT
cdr3_aa: CASSSQGYADTQYF

cdr3_length: 13
clone_size: few
j_call: TRBJ2-2
v_call: TRBV28
d_call: NA
cdr3_nt: TGTGCCAGCAGTAGTATTTTCCCCGGGGAGCTGTTTTTT
cdr3_aa: CASSSIFPGELFF

cdr3_length: 17
clone_size: few
j_call: TRBJ2-3
v_call: TRBV5-8
d_call: TRBD1
cdr3_nt: TGTGCCAGCAGGAGGGATCGGGGACAGGGTATCACAGATACGCAGTATTTT
cdr3_aa: CASRRDRGQGITDTQYF

cdr3_length: 13
clone_size: NA
j_call: TRBJ1-1
v_call: TRBV6-1
d_call: NA
cdr3_nt: TGTGCCAGCAACGGGGGCGTTGAGACTGAAGCTTTCTTT
cdr3_aa: CASNGGVETEAFF

cdr3_length: 14
clone_size: many
j_call: TRBJ2-2
v_call: TRBV29-1
d_call: NA
cdr3_nt: TGCAGCGGCCAGTCGGGGCGTGACACCGGGGAGCTGTTTTTT
cdr3_aa: CSGQSGRDTGELFF

cdr3_length: 14
clone_size: NA
j_call: TRBJ2-7
v_call: TRBV6-2/TRBV6-3
d_call: TRBD2
cdr3_nt: TGTGCCAGCAGTTTGTCGGGAGGCCCCTACGAGCAGTACTTC
cdr3_aa: CASSLSGGPYEQYF

cdr3_length: 14
clone_size: NA
j_call: TRBJ2-6
v_call: TRBV10-3
d_call: NA
cdr3_nt: TGTGCCATCAGATTAGGCTCTGGGGCCAACGTCCTGACTTTC
cdr3_aa: CAIRLGSGANVLTF

cdr3_length: 19
clone_size: few
j_call: TRBJ2-1
v_call: TRBV15
d_call: TRBD2
cdr3_nt: TGTGCCACCAGCAGTGCCCCGGGACTAGCGGGAGGGCCTTACAATGAGCAGTTCTTC
cdr3_aa: CATSSAPGLAGGPYNEQFF

cdr3_length: 15
clone_size: NA
j_call: TRBJ2-5
v_call: TRBV6-2/TRBV6-3
d_call: TRBD2
cdr3_nt: TGTGCCAGCAGTAAGGGACTAGCTTGGACAGAGACCCAGTACTTC
cdr3_aa: CASSKGLAWTETQYF

cdr3_length: 15
clone_size: NA
j_call: TRBJ2-7
v_call: TRBV5-1
d_call: NA
cdr3_nt: TGCGCCAGCAGCTTGGGACCGATGAGCTCCTACGAGCAGTACTTC
cdr3_aa: CASSLGPMSSYEQYF

cdr3_length: 13
clone_size: NA
j_call: TRBJ2-2
v_call: TRBV20-1
d_call: TRBD2
cdr3_nt: TGCAGTGCTAGATGGGGGACTAGTGGGGAGCTGTTTTTT
cdr3_aa: CSARWGTSGELFF

cdr3_length: 14
clone_size: few
j_call: TRBJ2-2
v_call: TRBV5-4
d_call: NA
cdr3_nt: TGTGCCAGCAGCGAGACTGGGGATCGCGGGGAGCTGTTTTTT
cdr3_aa: CASSETGDRGELFF

cdr3_length: 14
clone_size: many
j_call: TRBJ2-3
v_call: TRBV7-9
d_call: NA
cdr3_nt: TGTGCCAGCAGCTCCGGACGGGGAACAGATACGCAGTATTTT
cdr3_aa: CASSSGRGTDTQYF

cdr3_length: 17
clone_size: NA
j_call: TRBJ2-7
v_call: TRBV28
d_call: TRBD2
cdr3_nt: TGTGCCAGCAGTTTAGGGGGGGGGTTCCTGAGCTCCTACGAGCAGTACTTC
cdr3_aa: CASSLGGGFLSSYEQYF

cdr3_length: 10
clone_size: NA
j_call: TRBJ2-1
v_call: TRBV28
d_call: NA
cdr3_nt: TGTGCCAGCAGTTCTAGGGGATGGTTCTTC
cdr3_aa: CASSSRGWFF

cdr3_length: 14
clone_size: few
j_call: TRBJ2-3
v_call: TRBV6-1
d_call: TRBD2
cdr3_nt: TGTGCCAGCAGAGATGGGCAGGTCGGCGGGAGGAAGTATTTT
cdr3_aa: CASRDGQVGGRKYF

cdr3_length: 14
clone_size: many
j_call: TRBJ2-4
v_call: TRBV6-5
d_call: TRBD1
cdr3_nt: TGTGCCAGCAGTTACCCGGGACAGGGGTACATTCAGTACTTC
cdr3_aa: CASSYPGQGYIQYF

cdr3_length: 12
clone_size: many
j_call: TRBJ1-1
v_call: TRBV20-1
d_call: NA
cdr3_nt: TGCAGTGCTATGGACCCAAACACTGAAGCTTTCTTT
cdr3_aa: CSAMDPNTEAFF

cdr3_length: 13
clone_size: many
j_call: TRBJ2-3
v_call: TRBV10-3
d_call: NA
cdr3_nt: TGTGCCATCTTTGATCTCAGGGATGATACGCAGTATTTT
cdr3_aa: CAIFDLRDDTQYF

cdr3_length: 12
clone_size: NA
j_call: TRBJ2-3
v_call: TRBV7-2
d_call: NA
cdr3_nt: TGTGCCAGCAGCCGCCCGAGGGCTACGCAGTATTTT
cdr3_aa: CASSRPRATQYF

cdr3_length: 14
clone_size: few
j_call: TRBJ2-7
v_call: TRBV12-3/TRBV12-4
d_call: NA
cdr3_nt: TGTGCCAGCAGTTTGGCCAGGGGAGAATACGAGCAGTACTTC
cdr3_aa: CASSLARGEYEQYF

cdr3_length: 12
clone_size: many
j_call: TRBJ2-7
v_call: TRBV7-8
d_call: NA
cdr3_nt: TGTGCCAGCAGCTTAGAGGTCTACGAGCAGTACTTC
cdr3_aa: CASSLEVYEQYF

cdr3_length: 15
clone_size: NA
j_call: TRBJ2-6
v_call: TRBV5-1
d_call: NA
cdr3_nt: TGCGCCAGCAGTAGAGGGCTCTCTGGGGCCAACGTCCTGACTTTC
cdr3_aa: CASSRGLSGANVLTF

cdr3_length: 20
clone_size: few
j_call: TRBJ1-5
v_call: TRBV27
d_call: TRBD1
cdr3_nt: TGTGCCAGCAGTTCAACCGCGCCGGGACAGGGACGATATAGCAATCAGCCCCAGCATTTT
cdr3_aa: CASSSTAPGQGRYSNQPQHF

cdr3_length: 12
clone_size: NA
j_call: TRBJ1-2
v_call: TRBV12-3/TRBV12-4
d_call: NA
cdr3_nt: TGTGCCAGCAGTCCCCGGCAGTATGGCTACACCTTC
cdr3_aa: CASSPRQYGYTF

cdr3_length: 13
clone_size: few
j_call: TRBJ2-3
v_call: TRBV6-6
d_call: NA
cdr3_nt: TGTGCCAGCGAATCCTACCGCACAGATACGCAGTATTTT
cdr3_aa: CASESYRTDTQYF

cdr3_length: 14
clone_size: NA
j_call: TRBJ2-5
v_call: TRBV9
d_call: NA
cdr3_nt: TGTGCCAGCAGCCCCCGGGAGCGGATCGAGACCCAGTACTTC
cdr3_aa: CASSPRERIETQYF

cdr3_length: 14
clone_size: few
j_call: TRBJ2-3
v_call: TRBV29-1
d_call: NA
cdr3_nt: TGCAGCGTTGAAGACGGCACGCGAAGGCTAACGCAGTATTTT
cdr3_aa: CSVEDGTRRLTQYF

cdr3_length: 14
clone_size: many
j_call: TRBJ1-2
v_call: TRBV29-1
d_call: NA
cdr3_nt: TGCAGCGTTGAAGATCATGGGGCCCCCGGTGGCTACACCTTC
cdr3_aa: CSVEDHGAPGGYTF